This TCR beta chain is drawn from a study of T cell responses to AZD1222 COVID-19 vaccine. Whole-study results and caveats: Clonal diversity may have been underestimated, and the donors were mostly white British, with more females than males. At study baseline, merely six AZD1222 recipients were seropositive.

Sequencing was performed with immunoSEQ multiplex PCR; in TCRdb, only in-frame clones are kept and a portion is missing. The sample includes approximately 97,000 clones, around 93% seen only once; the top ten take around 6.8%. This clone was seen just once. Its antigen is not identified. This CDR3 region has 12 residues. CDR1 KGHSH and CDR2 LQKENI come from the germline V gene. V was shortened by 1 base and J by 4 bases, with 1 base between the two germline ends. Here the sequenced sample was peripheral blood, taken on day 0 of AZD1222 vaccination. The chain has TRBV18 and TRBJ2-2; unclear D gene. The source is an adult in good health. CDR3 bases: TGTGCCAGCTCACCACTCACCGGGGAGCTGTTTTTT. This encodes CASSPLTGELFF.